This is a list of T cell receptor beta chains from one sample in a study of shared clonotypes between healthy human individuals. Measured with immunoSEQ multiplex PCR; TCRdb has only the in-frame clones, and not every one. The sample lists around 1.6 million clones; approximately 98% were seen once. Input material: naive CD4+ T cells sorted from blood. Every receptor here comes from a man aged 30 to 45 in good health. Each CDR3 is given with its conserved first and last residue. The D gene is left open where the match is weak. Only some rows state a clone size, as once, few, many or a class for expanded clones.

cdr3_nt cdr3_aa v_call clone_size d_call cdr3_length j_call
TGTGCCAGCAGCTTAGTAGGGAAGTACCACAATGAGCAGTTCTTC CASSLVGKYHNEQFF TRBV7-2 once NA 15 TRBJ2-1
TGTGCCAGCAGCTCGATACGTGCACTCAATGAGCAGTTCTTC CASSSIRALNEQFF TRBV5-5 NA NA 14 TRBJ2-1
TGTGCCAGCACCCGAACCAGCAGGAGGAACGAGCAGTACTTC CASTRTSRRNEQYF TRBV5-6 NA NA 14 TRBJ2-7
TGCGCCAGCAGCCAAGACTCGACTAGCCCCTACAATGAGCAGTTCTTC CASSQDSTSPYNEQFF TRBV4-1 NA TRBD2 16 TRBJ2-1
TGCAGCGGGCTTTTTGGGTTCACTGAAGCTTTCTTT CSGLFGFTEAFF TRBV29-1 NA NA 12 TRBJ1-1
TGCGCCAGCAGCACCGGGGTGAGCACTGAAGCTTTCTTT CASSTGVSTEAFF TRBV5-1 NA NA 13 TRBJ1-1
TGCGCCAGCAGCTCGACAGGGGTGCGGACTAGCGGCATGAATGAGCAGTTCTTC CASSSTGVRTSGMNEQFF TRBV5-1 NA TRBD2 18 TRBJ2-1
TGTGCCAGCTCGACCCTCGCCCGTGGGGCTGGAAACACCATATATTTT CASSTLARGAGNTIYF TRBV18 NA NA 16 TRBJ1-3
TGTGCCAGCAGTTACGACGGCAATCAGCCCCAGCATTTT CASSYDGNQPQHF TRBV6-5 NA NA 13 TRBJ1-5
TGTGCCAGTAGTATAAGCGGGATCACCTACGAGCAGTACTTC CASSISGITYEQYF TRBV19 NA TRBD2 14 TRBJ2-7
TGTGCCAGCAGCTTAGAGAGCCGAGACAATGAGCAGTTCTTC CASSLESRDNEQFF TRBV7-6 NA NA 14 TRBJ2-1
TGTGCCAGCAGCGTGGGACAGGGGGATGGGGGCTACACCTTC CASSVGQGDGGYTF TRBV5-4 once TRBD1 14 TRBJ1-2
TGTGCCATCGGGGTTACCTACGAGCAGTACTTC CAIGVTYEQYF TRBV10-3 NA NA 11 TRBJ2-7
TGTGCCACCAGCAGAGATTATCCAGGGAACAATGAGCAGTTCTTC CATSRDYPGNNEQFF TRBV15 NA NA 15 TRBJ2-1
TGTGCCACCAGCAGAGACGGGACAGGGGGGTCTGGGGCCAACGTCCTGACTTTC CATSRDGTGGSGANVLTF TRBV15 NA TRBD1 18 TRBJ2-6
TGTGCCAGCAGCTTAAATCAGAACACTGAAGCTTTCTTT CASSLNQNTEAFF TRBV11-2 once NA 13 TRBJ1-1
TGTGCCAGCAGCGTAGGAGGGGTGAACACTGAAGCTTTCTTT CASSVGGVNTEAFF TRBV9 NA NA 14 TRBJ1-1
TGTGCCAGCAGTTTCGCGGGAGGAGACTACGAGCAGTACTTC CASSFAGGDYEQYF TRBV27 NA TRBD2 14 TRBJ2-7
TGTGCCAGCAGCTTAGGACCCGGGGGCAGGGGGGCTAATGAAAAACTGTTTTTT CASSLGPGGRGANEKLFF TRBV7-8 NA TRBD1 18 TRBJ1-4
TGCGCCAGCAGCCCCTTGAGACAGGGGGGCCACGAGCAGTACTTC CASSPLRQGGHEQYF TRBV5-1 NA TRBD1 15 TRBJ2-7
TGTGCCAGCAGCTCGACCCATAGTGCAGATACGCAGTATTTT CASSSTHSADTQYF TRBV9 NA NA 14 TRBJ2-3
TGTGCCAGCAGTCTAGCTTCTCCCTACAATGAGCAGTTCTTC CASSLASPYNEQFF TRBV2 NA NA 14 TRBJ2-1
TGTGCCAGCAGCTTGGCCAACGTCCTGACTTTC CASSLANVLTF TRBV5-6 NA NA 11 TRBJ2-6
TGTGCCAGCAGGATGACAGGGGCGTCGACCACTGAAGCTTTCTTT CASRMTGASTTEAFF TRBV6-4 NA TRBD1 15 TRBJ1-1
TGTGCCAGCAGCTCCCCTAGAGACAGGGAAACCTACGAGCAGTACTTC CASSSPRDRETYEQYF TRBV11-2 NA TRBD1 16 TRBJ2-7
TGCGCCAGCAGCTTGCAGGCGGGAGGGGATTACAATGAGCAGTTCTTC CASSLQAGGDYNEQFF TRBV5-1 NA TRBD2 16 TRBJ2-1
TGTGCCAGCAGCGAGCTGAGCACAGATACGCAGTATTTT CASSELSTDTQYF TRBV2 NA NA 13 TRBJ2-3